One and the same sample provided the 15 T cell receptor beta chains below, sequenced in a study of T-cell memory formation after mild COVID-19 (dated by TCRdb to 2020 to 2023). Library generation was performed with 5' RACE. Reads for this sample came from an Illumina NovaSeq 6000. In TCRdb, the public reads were trimmed at Q25 with fastp and aligned with MiXCR, with productive beta chains retained. Every CDR3 protein is listed once, alongside the most common genes and DNA of its rows. The sample table shows 58,000 or so distinct CDR3 sequences, and roughly 26% are seen once. Roughly 43% of the sample goes to the ten largest clones. Sequences were obtained from PBMCs or a T cell subset sorted from them (not recorded which). The receptors were gathered from a young man who had mild COVID-19 (a few samples of this study predate the infection). The sample titles of this study are shuffled in the database, so cell type and time point are left out; the donor was told from shared clones.

This clonotype is labeled as medium-sized. The V call is TRBV20-1, the J call TRBJ2-7, with 7 bases aligning to TRBD2. Trimming removed 3 bases from V and 0 bases from J; junction bases left unmatched: 5. Germline-derived CDR1 and CDR2 are DFQATT and SNEGSKA (reference sequence). The CDR3 is 14 residues long. CDR3: CSARSSGDSYEQYF. As DNA, the CDR3 is TGCAGTGCTAGGTCGAGCGGGGACTCCTACGAGCAGTACTTC.

The chain has TRBV3-1 and TRBJ2-2; D is uncertain. V lost 4 bases and J lost 0, with 9 bases in between. This CDR3 region has 15 residues. Per germline, CDR1 LGHDT and CDR2 YNNKEL (reference sequence). The CDR3 protein is CASSPLLANTGELFF. CDR3 sequence (DNA): TGTGCCAGCAGCCCGCTTTTAGCGAACACCGGGGAGCTGTTTTTT.

This chain uses TRBV19 with TRBJ2-2, with D perhaps TRBD1 (6 bases). The CDR3 is 13 residues long. The germline V gene encodes CDR1 LNHDA and CDR2 SQIVND (reference sequence). Between the trimmed V and J ends, which lost 6 bases and 5 bases, there was a span of 10 bases. CDR3 nucleotides: TGTGCCAGTAGGTCAGGGGCGACCGGGGAGCTGTTTTTT. This sequence encodes CASRSGATGELFF.

In this sample, this clonotype turned up a few times. V and J are TRBV5-1 and TRBJ2-7, with 10 positions matching TRBD1. The CDR3 is made up of 17 amino acids. Losses at the gene ends were 4 bases for V and 1 base for J; bases not matched to a gene: 11. In germline, CDR1 is SGHRS, CDR2 YFSETQ. The CDR3 nucleotides read TGCGCCAGCAGCGGCGCCGGGACAGGGGATTTTTCCTACGAGCAGTACTTC. Its protein product is CASSGAGTGDFSYEQYF.

In this sample, this clonotype turned up a few times. The genes are TRBV6-4 and TRBJ2-5; D remains unclear. The CDR3 consists of 13 residues. CDR1 and CDR2 from the germline V gene are MRHNA and SNTAGT. Trimming left V 2 bases short and J 3 bases short, with 7 bases between. CDR3 protein: CASSDVTEETQYF. CDR3 sequence (DNA): TGTGCCAGCAGTGACGTCACCGAAGAGACCCAGTACTTC.

This clonotype was seen a handful of times. V and J are TRBV29-1 and TRBJ2-7; unclear D gene. Trimming stripped 0 bases from V and 0 bases from J, with 6 bases between. This CDR3 comprises 13 residues. Germline CDR1 is SQVTM and CDR2 is ANQGSEA. The CDR3 here is CSVEDRTSYEQYF. CDR3 coding DNA: TGCAGCGTTGAAGATCGGACCTCCTACGAGCAGTACTTC.

V usage is TRBV4-3 and J usage is TRBJ2-2; 10 bases map to TRBD2. CDR3 length: 16 residues. Germline V gene data show CDR1 as LGHNA and CDR2 as YSLEER. The ends lost 4 bases at V and 8 bases at J; junction bases unmatched: 10. The CDR3 DNA reads TGCGCCAGCAGCCGAGGACTAGCGGATCGGCCAGGGGAGCTGTTTTTT. As protein: CASSRGLADRPGELFF.

A few counts support this clonotype. This sequence joins TRBV27 and TRBJ2-2; D perhaps matches TRBD1 (5 bases). The germline V gene has CDR1 MNHEY and CDR2 SMNVEV (reference sequence). The CDR3 spans 16 residues. The V end was cut by 1 base, the J end by 5 bases, with 14 bases between. The CDR3 here is CASSLLGALGTGELFF. The CDR3 coding sequence is TGTGCCAGCAGTTTATTAGGGGCGCTGGGGACCGGGGAGCTGTTTTTT.

This clonotype occurred a few times. The V and J genes are TRBV12-3 or TRBV12-4 and TRBJ2-7, with D possibly matching TRBD1 (5 bases). Trimming took 5 bases from V and 2 from J, leaving 10 bases between them. The CDR3 covers 13 residues. CDR3 bases: TGTGCCAGCAGTACTGACAGTCCCTACGAGCAGTACGTC. Protein: CASSTDSPYEQYV.

This clonotype was counted between two and nine times. The V and J genes are TRBV28 and TRBJ2-3, with TRBD1 identical over 8 bases. The length of the CDR3 is 16 residues. Germline loops: CDR1 MDHEN, CDR2 SYDVKM. Germline trimming cut 3 bases from V and 3 bases from J; bases unmatched to any gene: 8. The CDR3: CASSFGGTGYTDTQYF. In DNA, the CDR3 is TGTGCCAGCAGTTTTGGGGGGACAGGATATACAGATACGCAGTATTTT.

This clonotype was counted a few times. V gene TRBV7-9 combines with J gene TRBJ2-7; weak D call: TRBD1 (6 bases). V was clipped by 5 bases and J by 7 bases, with 21 bases between them. The CDR3 length is 15 residues. Germline CDR1 reads SEHNR; CDR2 reads FQNEAQ (reference sequence). CDR3 amino acids: CASSTRVAQGWEQYF. The CDR3 nucleotides are TGTGCCAGCAGCACCCGAGTAGCCCAGGGGTGGGAGCAGTACTTC.

This clonotype was found many times. This chain joins TRBV6-1 and TRBJ2-3; no clear D gene. The germline gives CDR1 MNHNS, CDR2 SASEGT. Trimming shortened V by 4 bases and J by 3 bases, and 17 bases separated the two germline ends. CDR3 length: 16 residues. The CDR3 here is CASSGNPGRETDTQYF. CDR3 nucleotide sequence: TGTGCCAGCAGTGGAAATCCGGGCCGTGAGACAGATACGCAGTATTTT.

The J gene is TRBJ2-5, the V gene TRBV7-9, with a weak D call TRBD1 (6 bases). V dropped 4 bases and J dropped 1 base, with 10 bases sitting between them. The CDR3 is made up of 14 amino acids. Germline V gives CDR1 SEHNR, CDR2 FQNEAQ (reference sequence). The CDR3 sequence is CASSYPRGQETQYF. CDR3 nucleotide sequence: TGTGCCAGCAGCTACCCCAGGGGCCAAGAGACCCAGTACTTC.

A few counts support this clonotype. The chain recombines TRBV7-2 with TRBJ2-1; perhaps D is TRBD1 or TRBD2 (5 bases each). This CDR3 is built from 12 residues. Germline CDR1 reads SGHTA; CDR2 reads FQGNSA. The V end was cut by 4 bases, the J end by 12 bases, with 13 bases between. The CDR3 coding sequence is TGTGCCAGCAGCTCCGGGGCTTACCGGCAGTTCTTC. Translation: CASSSGAYRQFF.

A few counts support this clonotype. V gene TRBV12-3 or TRBV12-4 combines with J gene TRBJ2-7; no clear D gene. With 5 bases removed from V and 0 bases from J, the gap between germline ends came to 8 bases. The CDR3 runs 13 residues. Here the CDR3 reads CASSPTDSYEQYF. The CDR3 DNA reads as TGTGCCAGCAGTCCGACTGACTCCTACGAGCAGTACTTC.